These 12 T cell receptor beta chains came from one sample sequenced in a study of blood T cell repertoires in COVID-19. Only in-frame clones appear in the TCRdb table, and some are missing; sequencing was by immunoSEQ multiplex PCR. The sample shows 69,000 or so clones, about four fifths of them seen only once. The sample taken for sequencing was peripheral blood. These receptors came from a woman of 80 years or more with active or convalescent COVID-19.

This chain uses TRBV6-6 with TRBJ1-1; D possibly corresponds to TRBD1 (5 bases). The CDR3 consists of 13 residues. Germline values: CDR1 MNHNY, CDR2 SVGAGI (reference sequence). Trimming shortened V by 6 bases and J by 6 bases, and 14 bases separated the two germline ends. The CDR3, as DNA: TGTGCCAGCAGCGGACGGCGGGGCCCTGAAGCTTTCTTT. Protein sequence: CASSGRRGPEAFF.

Remarks on this clone: The same CDR3 also results from other DNA sequences found in this sample. CDR3 nucleotide sequence: TGTGCCAGCAGTTTAGGCGGTCAGCCCCAGCATTTT. Protein: CASSLGGQPQHF. The chain uses TRBV12-3 or TRBV12-4 and TRBJ1-5; no clear D gene. Trimming removed 1 base from V and 6 bases from J, with 4 bases in between. CDR3 length equals 12 residues.

The chain recombines TRBV20-1 with TRBJ1-5, with 11 bases that match TRBD1. CDR1 and CDR2 from the germline V gene are DFQATT and SNEGSKA (reference sequence). V was pared by 3 bases and J by 5 bases, with 9 bases of the junction left unmatched. The CDR3 loop spans 16 amino acids. The CDR3 spells CSASGQGALFDQPQHF. CDR3 coding DNA: TGCAGTGCTAGTGGACAGGGGGCCCTGTTCGATCAGCCCCAGCATTTT.

This chain joins TRBV28 and TRBJ2-5; D not certain. CDR1 MDHEN and CDR2 SYDVKM come from the germline V gene. This CDR3 region has 12 residues. Trimming removed 3 bases from V and 5 bases from J, with 7 bases in between. Written as DNA, the CDR3 is TGTGCCAGCAGTTTCCTTCCGGAGACCCAGTACTTC. Translation gives CASSFLPETQYF.

The chain carries TRBV27 and TRBJ1-6; perhaps TRBD1 as D (5 bases). This CDR3 contains 16 residues. Trimming removed 3 bases at V and 2 bases at J, with 11 bases between. Germline values: CDR1 MNHEY, CDR2 SMNVEV (reference sequence). Written as DNA, the CDR3 is TGTGCCAGCAGTTTTTCGGGGGGTGCCTATAATTCACCCCTCCACTTT. Amino acids: CASSFSGGAYNSPLHF.

The chain joins TRBV5-1 to TRBJ1-2; 9 bases align to TRBD1. The CDR3 runs 14 residues. The ends lost 0 bases at V and 6 bases at J; junction bases unmatched: 3. CDR1 is SGHRS, CDR2 YFSETQ, per germline. CDR3 DNA: TGCGCCAGCAGCTTGGCAACAGGGGGCAATGGCTACACCTTC. Protein sequence: CASSLATGGNGYTF.

The sample holds one count of this clone. The chain is built from TRBV21-1 and TRBJ1-3; whether TRBD1, the table's D call, matches the DNA was not checked. TRBV21-1 is classified as a pseudogene. This CDR3 region has 16 residues. The CDR3 region is CASSYFQGGPGNTIYF. The CDR3 DNA reads as TGTGCCAGCAGCTACTTTCAAGGGGGTCCTGGAAACACCATATATTTT.

The chain has TRBV24-1 and TRBJ2-1; D is possibly TRBD2 (6 bases). The CDR3 totals 16 residues. Germline V gene lookup returns CDR1 KGHDR and CDR2 SFDVKD. Deletions cut 4 bases from V and 9 bases from J, with 21 bases between. DNA of the CDR3: TGTGCCACCAGTGACACCCTAGCGCTTGGGCTAAGTGAGCAGTTCTTC. Its translation is CATSDTLALGLSEQFF.

The gene calls are TRBV28 and TRBJ1-1; TRBD1 aligns across 7 bases. Trimming removed 6 bases from V and 1 base from J; junction bases left unmatched: 8. The CDR3 contains 15 residues. Germline V lookup: CDR1 MDHEN, CDR2 SYDVKM. The CDR3 coding sequence is TGTGCCAGCAGCCCGGGACAGCTAACGAACACTGAAGCTTTCTTT. This translates into CASSPGQLTNTEAFF.

This clone came up many times. The J gene is TRBJ1-1, the V gene TRBV10-1; D ambiguous. V dropped 2 bases and J dropped 8 bases, with 9 bases sitting between them. This CDR3 comprises 12 residues. Germline assignment: CDR1 WNHNN and CDR2 SYGVQD (reference sequence). CDR3 in DNA: TGCGCCAGCAGTGAGCCGGGGTACGAAGCTTTCTTT. This gives the protein CASSEPGYEAFF.

The chain links TRBV28 to TRBJ1-2, with D tentatively TRBD1 (5 bases). There are 17 residues in the CDR3. Germline V gene lookup returns CDR1 MDHEN and CDR2 SYDVKM. Trimming removed 4 bases at V and 6 bases at J, with 24 bases between. The CDR3 protein is CASSSNGVRRGPDGYTF. In DNA, the CDR3 is TGTGCCAGCAGTTCAAACGGGGTCAGGAGGGGTCCCGATGGCTACACCTTC.

The rearrangement uses TRBV7-9 and TRBJ1-3; 8 nucleotides match TRBD1. The junction had 11 bases not matched to a gene; V was cut back by 6 bases and J by 4 bases. In germline, CDR1 is SEHNR, CDR2 FQNEAQ (reference sequence). The CDR3 totals 16 residues. The chain's CDR3 is CASSRTGLVGGNTIYF. The CDR3 bases are TGTGCCAGCAGTAGGACAGGGCTGGTCGGGGGAAACACCATATATTTT.